This is a list of T cell receptor beta chains from one sample in a study of blood T cell repertoires in COVID-19. Libraries were prepared by immunoSEQ multiplex PCR; TCRdb keeps only in-frame clonotypes and omits some of them. This table holds over 65,000 clones, approximately 90% found once. Sequenced: peripheral blood. The receptors originated from a woman aged 55-69 years with acute or convalescent COVID-19. Each CDR3 is given with its conserved first and last residue. Fields, in order: J gene, V gene, CDR3 length, clone size, D gene, CDR3 DNA, CDR3 protein. A D gene is named only where the DNA matches it firmly. Clone size is given for some rows only: seen once, a few or many times, or a class if the clone is expanded.

j_call: TRBJ1-1; v_call: TRBV5-6; cdr3_length: 16; clone_size: few; d_call: TRBD1; cdr3_nt: TGTGCCAGCAGCTTGAGGCAGGGGGTCTCGGGGACTGAAGCTTTCTTT; cdr3_aa: CASSLRQGVSGTEAFF
j_call: TRBJ1-3; v_call: TRBV6-4; cdr3_length: 18; clone_size: NA; d_call: TRBD1; cdr3_nt: TGTGCCAGCAATTTTTCCCTTGGACAGGGGATTTCAGGAAACACCATATATTTT; cdr3_aa: CASNFSLGQGISGNTIYF
j_call: TRBJ1-1; v_call: TRBV19; cdr3_length: 14; clone_size: NA; d_call: TRBD1; cdr3_nt: TGTGCCAGTAGTATGGAAGGACAGGGTGTAAGAGCTTTCTTT; cdr3_aa: CASSMEGQGVRAFF
j_call: TRBJ1-2; v_call: TRBV5-1; cdr3_length: 11; clone_size: NA; d_call: NA; cdr3_nt: TGCGCCAGCAGCCTAGAGGGTATCCGGACCTTC; cdr3_aa: CASSLEGIRTF
j_call: TRBJ1-4; v_call: TRBV7-8; cdr3_length: 18; clone_size: few; d_call: NA; cdr3_nt: TGTGCCAGCAGCTTAGGTTGGCCCGGGGGAAGGCTATTCGAAAAACTGTTTTTT; cdr3_aa: CASSLGWPGGRLFEKLFF
j_call: TRBJ1-1; v_call: TRBV28; cdr3_length: 14; clone_size: NA; d_call: NA; cdr3_nt: TGTGCCAGCAGTTTAGACAGGATGAACACTGAAGCTTTCTTT; cdr3_aa: CASSLDRMNTEAFF
j_call: TRBJ2-1; v_call: TRBV4-1; cdr3_length: 17; clone_size: NA; d_call: TRBD2; cdr3_nt: TGCGCCAGCAGCCAAGAGGTGGCCGGGACTAGCTTCAATGAGCAGTTCTTC; cdr3_aa: CASSQEVAGTSFNEQFF
j_call: TRBJ2-5; v_call: TRBV9; cdr3_length: 18; clone_size: NA; d_call: NA; cdr3_nt: TGTGCCAGCAGCGTAGGGACCTGGACAGTTCAGTCCCAAGAGACCCAGTACTTC; cdr3_aa: CASSVGTWTVQSQETQYF
j_call: TRBJ1-2; v_call: TRBV6-5; cdr3_length: 15; clone_size: NA; d_call: TRBD1; cdr3_nt: TGTGCCAGCAAGGGCTCGGACAGGAATTTCTATGGCTACACCTTC; cdr3_aa: CASKGSDRNFYGYTF
j_call: TRBJ2-2; v_call: TRBV6-6; cdr3_length: 16; clone_size: once; d_call: TRBD2; cdr3_nt: TGTGCCAGCATCTCGGGACTAGCGGGAGGGCGCGGGGAGCTGTTTTTT; cdr3_aa: CASISGLAGGRGELFF
j_call: TRBJ1-2; v_call: TRBV18; cdr3_length: 16; clone_size: NA; d_call: NA; cdr3_nt: TGTGCCAGCTCACCCCCGCTTGGGGGGGCGTACTATGGCTACACCTTC; cdr3_aa: CASSPPLGGAYYGYTF
j_call: TRBJ2-2; v_call: TRBV7-7; cdr3_length: 16; clone_size: NA; d_call: TRBD2; cdr3_nt: TGTGCCAGCAGCACCCGACTAGCGGGAGATGGGGGGGAGCTGTTTTTT; cdr3_aa: CASSTRLAGDGGELFF
j_call: TRBJ1-6; v_call: TRBV7-2; cdr3_length: 14; clone_size: NA; d_call: NA; cdr3_nt: TGTGCCAGCAGCTTACACGAGTTGGATTCACCCCTCCACTTT; cdr3_aa: CASSLHELDSPLHF
j_call: TRBJ2-3; v_call: TRBV11-2; cdr3_length: 19; clone_size: NA; d_call: TRBD2; cdr3_nt: TGTGCCAGCAGCTTAGATCGGGGACTAGCGGGGGGAAGCACAGATACGCAGTATTTT; cdr3_aa: CASSLDRGLAGGSTDTQYF
j_call: TRBJ2-2; v_call: TRBV3-1/TRBV3-2; cdr3_length: 14; clone_size: NA; d_call: NA; cdr3_nt: TGTGCCAGCAGCTATTCAGGGAACACCGGGGAGCTGTTTTTT; cdr3_aa: CASSYSGNTGELFF
j_call: TRBJ1-2; v_call: TRBV15; cdr3_length: 14; clone_size: NA; d_call: NA; cdr3_nt: TGTGCCACCAGCAGAGTAGGGGCTGACTATGGCTACACCTTC; cdr3_aa: CATSRVGADYGYTF
j_call: TRBJ1-5; v_call: TRBV5-8; cdr3_length: 16; clone_size: NA; d_call: NA; cdr3_nt: TGTGCCAGCAGCTTGGTAGAGGGATATAGCAATCAGCCCCAGCATTTT; cdr3_aa: CASSLVEGYSNQPQHF
j_call: TRBJ1-3; v_call: TRBV2; cdr3_length: 13; clone_size: NA; d_call: NA; cdr3_nt: TGTGCCAGCCTGGACAGTCCTGGAAACACCATATATTTT; cdr3_aa: CASLDSPGNTIYF
j_call: TRBJ1-5; v_call: TRBV30; cdr3_length: 16; clone_size: NA; d_call: NA; cdr3_nt: TGTGCCTGGAGCCGTGGGGGGGCGGTGAGCAATCAGCCCCAGCATTTT; cdr3_aa: CAWSRGGAVSNQPQHF
j_call: TRBJ2-5; v_call: TRBV7-9; cdr3_length: 18; clone_size: NA; d_call: TRBD2; cdr3_nt: TGTGCCAGCAGCTCCCGGGCGGGACTAGCGGGGATACAAGAGACCCAGTACTTC; cdr3_aa: CASSSRAGLAGIQETQYF
j_call: TRBJ1-1; v_call: TRBV27; cdr3_length: 14; clone_size: once; d_call: NA; cdr3_nt: TGTGCCAGCAGCCCGGGTCTCTTGAGGACTGAAGCTTTCTTT; cdr3_aa: CASSPGLLRTEAFF
j_call: TRBJ2-1; v_call: TRBV4-1; cdr3_length: 16; clone_size: NA; d_call: TRBD1; cdr3_nt: TGCGCCAGCACCTCGGTGGGGACAGGCAACTACAATGAGCAGTTCTTC; cdr3_aa: CASTSVGTGNYNEQFF
j_call: TRBJ1-2; v_call: TRBV27; cdr3_length: 13; clone_size: NA; d_call: TRBD1; cdr3_nt: TGTGCCAGCAGTTCAGGGGGGTATTATGGCTACACCTTC; cdr3_aa: CASSSGGYYGYTF
j_call: TRBJ1-6; v_call: TRBV3-1/TRBV3-2; cdr3_length: 15; clone_size: NA; d_call: TRBD1; cdr3_nt: TGTGCCAGCAGCCAAACCGGGACAGGGGTTTCACCCCTCCACTTT; cdr3_aa: CASSQTGTGVSPLHF
j_call: TRBJ2-5; v_call: TRBV18; cdr3_length: 11; clone_size: NA; d_call: NA; cdr3_nt: TGTGCCAGCATGGAGGGAGAGACCCAGTACTTC; cdr3_aa: CASMEGETQYF
j_call: TRBJ1-3; v_call: TRBV11-1; cdr3_length: 15; clone_size: few; d_call: NA; cdr3_nt: TGTGCCAGCAGCCAAGGACATCAACCCCTTGACACCATATATTTT; cdr3_aa: CASSQGHQPLDTIYF
j_call: TRBJ2-3; v_call: TRBV18; cdr3_length: 14; clone_size: NA; d_call: NA; cdr3_nt: TGTGCCAGCCGGACGGAGGGGTTCACAGATACGCAGTATTTT; cdr3_aa: CASRTEGFTDTQYF
j_call: TRBJ1-4; v_call: TRBV6-6; cdr3_length: 18; clone_size: once; d_call: NA; cdr3_nt: TGTGCCAGCAGTCTCGGACATCATTTACATGCAACTAATGAAAAACTGTTTTTT; cdr3_aa: CASSLGHHLHATNEKLFF
j_call: TRBJ2-5; v_call: TRBV5-1; cdr3_length: 16; clone_size: NA; d_call: NA; cdr3_nt: TGCGCCAGCAGCTTGGGAGCTCAGGGAGGTGGGGAGACCCAGTACTTC; cdr3_aa: CASSLGAQGGGETQYF
j_call: TRBJ1-2; v_call: TRBV28; cdr3_length: 14; clone_size: NA; d_call: TRBD1; cdr3_nt: TGTGCCAGTCATAAACAGGGGCTGGGGTATGGCTACACCTTC; cdr3_aa: CASHKQGLGYGYTF
j_call: TRBJ1-2; v_call: TRBV25-1; cdr3_length: 14; clone_size: NA; d_call: NA; cdr3_nt: TGTGCCAGCAGTGGGGCAGGGGATAACTATGGCTACACCTTC; cdr3_aa: CASSGAGDNYGYTF
j_call: TRBJ1-5; v_call: TRBV7-2; cdr3_length: 14; clone_size: NA; d_call: NA; cdr3_nt: TGTGCCAGCAGCTTAGAGAAGGGGTTTCAGCCCCAGCATTTT; cdr3_aa: CASSLEKGFQPQHF
j_call: TRBJ1-6; v_call: TRBV5-4; cdr3_length: 15; clone_size: NA; d_call: NA; cdr3_nt: TGTGCCAGCAGCTACGGGGGGACACCACTTGCCACCCTCCACTTT; cdr3_aa: CASSYGGTPLATLHF
j_call: TRBJ1-2; v_call: TRBV20-1; cdr3_length: 15; clone_size: NA; d_call: NA; cdr3_nt: TGCAGTACTCGTGGGCCCGGGGGTACTAACTATGGCTACACCTTC; cdr3_aa: CSTRGPGGTNYGYTF
j_call: TRBJ2-5; v_call: TRBV25-1; cdr3_length: 15; clone_size: NA; d_call: TRBD1; cdr3_nt: TGTGCCAGTCCACCGACAGGGCACCTTCAAGAGACCCAGTACTTC; cdr3_aa: CASPPTGHLQETQYF
j_call: TRBJ2-3; v_call: TRBV7-3; cdr3_length: 14; clone_size: NA; d_call: NA; cdr3_nt: TGTGCCAGCAGCTTTACAGGGCGCACAGATACGCAGTATTTT; cdr3_aa: CASSFTGRTDTQYF
j_call: TRBJ2-3; v_call: TRBV5-5; cdr3_length: 14; clone_size: NA; d_call: NA; cdr3_nt: TGTGCCAGCAGCTTGTACAGGACAGCAGATACGCAGTATTTT; cdr3_aa: CASSLYRTADTQYF
j_call: TRBJ1-2; v_call: TRBV2; cdr3_length: 14; clone_size: NA; d_call: NA; cdr3_nt: TGTGCCAGCAAACAGGAACCCACTACGGGTGGCTACACCTTC; cdr3_aa: CASKQEPTTGGYTF
j_call: TRBJ2-1; v_call: TRBV29-1; cdr3_length: 16; clone_size: NA; d_call: TRBD2; cdr3_nt: TGCAGCGTGGCCGGGACTAGCGATGGTAACTACAATGAGCAGTTCTTC; cdr3_aa: CSVAGTSDGNYNEQFF
j_call: TRBJ1-2; v_call: TRBV6-5; cdr3_length: 15; clone_size: NA; d_call: TRBD1; cdr3_nt: TGTGCCAGCAGTCCACGGACAGGACCCCTCTATGGCTACACCTTC; cdr3_aa: CASSPRTGPLYGYTF
j_call: TRBJ2-4; v_call: TRBV28; cdr3_length: 20; clone_size: NA; d_call: TRBD2; cdr3_nt: TGTGCCAGCAGTTTAATGACTAGCGGGGGATCAAAATTAGCCAAAAACATTCAGTACTTC; cdr3_aa: CASSLMTSGGSKLAKNIQYF
j_call: TRBJ1-6; v_call: TRBV7-2; cdr3_length: 15; clone_size: NA; d_call: NA; cdr3_nt: TGTGCCAGCAGCTTAAACGTCAGACTCCATTCACCCCTCCACTTT; cdr3_aa: CASSLNVRLHSPLHF
j_call: TRBJ2-5; v_call: TRBV7-2; cdr3_length: 13; clone_size: NA; d_call: NA; cdr3_nt: TGTGCCAGCAGCTTAGTGACGGGAGAGACCCAGTACTTC; cdr3_aa: CASSLVTGETQYF
j_call: TRBJ1-2; v_call: TRBV13; cdr3_length: 14; clone_size: NA; d_call: TRBD1; cdr3_nt: TGTGCCAGCAGCATCGGGACAGGGGACTATGGCTACACCTTC; cdr3_aa: CASSIGTGDYGYTF
j_call: TRBJ1-2; v_call: TRBV6-5; cdr3_length: 15; clone_size: NA; d_call: TRBD1; cdr3_nt: TGTGCCAGCAACTCGGGACAGGGGGCGAACTATGGCTACACCTTC; cdr3_aa: CASNSGQGANYGYTF
j_call: TRBJ1-1; v_call: TRBV28; cdr3_length: 11; clone_size: NA; d_call: TRBD1; cdr3_nt: TGTGCCACCTGGGGGACAGGGAAAGCTTTCTTT; cdr3_aa: CATWGTGKAFF
j_call: TRBJ2-5; v_call: TRBV19; cdr3_length: 16; clone_size: NA; d_call: TRBD2; cdr3_nt: TGTGCCAGTAGTTTCTCTAGCGGGAGGGCGCAAGAGACCCAGTACTTC; cdr3_aa: CASSFSSGRAQETQYF
j_call: TRBJ1-2; v_call: TRBV27; cdr3_length: 16; clone_size: few; d_call: NA; cdr3_nt: TGTGCCAGCAGTTTATTCGGCAGCACTACTAACTATGGCTACACCTTC; cdr3_aa: CASSLFGSTTNYGYTF
j_call: TRBJ2-1; v_call: TRBV29-1; cdr3_length: 13; clone_size: NA; d_call: TRBD2; cdr3_nt: TGCAGCGTCCGCGGGGGGGCCTACAATGAGCAGTTCTTC; cdr3_aa: CSVRGGAYNEQFF
j_call: TRBJ1-6; v_call: TRBV6-5; cdr3_length: 14; clone_size: NA; d_call: NA; cdr3_nt: TGTGCCAGCAGTCGACAGTCGAATAATTCACCCCTCCACTTT; cdr3_aa: CASSRQSNNSPLHF
j_call: TRBJ1-2; v_call: TRBV25-1; cdr3_length: 14; clone_size: NA; d_call: NA; cdr3_nt: TGTGCCAGCAGCACCGGGGGGGCTAACTATGGCTACACCTTC; cdr3_aa: CASSTGGANYGYTF
j_call: TRBJ2-1; v_call: TRBV4-1; cdr3_length: 18; clone_size: NA; d_call: TRBD2; cdr3_nt: TGCGCCAGCAGCCAAAGGGTAGCGGGGGGGTGGACCTACAATGAGCAGTTCTTC; cdr3_aa: CASSQRVAGGWTYNEQFF
j_call: TRBJ1-5; v_call: TRBV6-5; cdr3_length: 14; clone_size: NA; d_call: TRBD1; cdr3_nt: TGTGCCAGCAGTCCAACGGACAGGCGTCAGCCCCAGCATTTT; cdr3_aa: CASSPTDRRQPQHF